This TCR beta chain was profiled in a study of beta chain features in type 1 diabetes. Study outcomes and limitations: Significant though moderate, a shortening of TCRB CDR3s appeared in all four CD4+ subsets of Type 1 diabetes patients. Naive, central memory and Treg TCRB repertoires appeared more alike in patients than in healthy donors.

In this sample, this clone turned up a few times. Its antigen is unknown. What was sequenced were expressed TCRB transcripts, since all of the isolated RNA had been reverse transcribed. An average of roughly 4 million reads was obtained for naive, central memory and regulatory T cell samples. This table comes from immunoSEQ multiplex PCR, and its TCRdb copy is limited to in-frame clones, with some not included. The sample yields hundreds of thousands of clones, over 11% seen once. J gave up 2 bases and V 4 bases, and 8 bases lay outside the gene matches. In germline, CDR1 is SGHDT, CDR2 YYEEEE. This CDR3 is built from 17 residues.

Sequenced input: naive CD4+ T cells from blood. The chain uses TRBV5-6 and TRBJ2-3; 12 bases agree with TRBD2. The sequence was collected from a man younger than 40 with type 1 diabetes. The CDR3 sequence is CASSRRTSGTYTDTQYF. The DNA of the CDR3 is TGTGCCAGCAGCCGACGGACTAGCGGGACCTACACAGATACGCAGTATTTT.